This is a list of T cell receptor beta chains from one sample in a study of blood T cell repertoires in COVID-19. Clones were sequenced by immunoSEQ multiplex PCR, and TCRdb holds only the in-frame ones, with some missing. Of about 25,000 clones detected, roughly 91% appear once; the ten largest clones hold over 4.5%. The sample taken for sequencing was peripheral blood. All receptors derive from a man aged 65 to 79 with active COVID-19. Both conserved end residues are part of each CDR3. D genes are given only for firm matches. Clone size appears in some rows only: once, few, many, or a class for an expanded clone.

V gene	J gene	D gene	clone size	CDR3 protein	CDR3 DNA
TRBV4-2	TRBJ2-5	TRBD2	-	CASSQAGGGRETQYF	TGTGCCAGCAGCCAAGCCGGGGGGGGGCGAGAGACCCAGTACTTC
TRBV30	TRBJ2-7	-	-	CAWGWGQSEQYF	TGTGCCTGGGGTTGGGGGCAATCCGAGCAGTACTTC
TRBV11-1	TRBJ1-2	-	-	CASSLSSGSNYGYTF	TGTGCCAGCAGCTTATCTTCAGGAAGTAACTATGGCTACACCTTC
TRBV5-4	TRBJ2-7	TRBD2	-	CASSSTSDLPYEQYF	TGTGCCAGCAGTTCGACTAGCGACCTACCCTACGAGCAGTACTTC
TRBV6-5	TRBJ1-2	-	-	CASRPTGLTNYGYTF	TGTGCTAGCAGGCCTACAGGGTTAACTAACTATGGCTACACCTTC
TRBV9	TRBJ2-1	TRBD1	-	CASSYPGDSPYNEQFF	TGTGCCAGCAGTTATCCTGGGGACAGTCCCTACAATGAGCAGTTCTTC
TRBV7-9	TRBJ2-1	-	-	CASSLQGFEQFF	TGTGCCAGCAGCTTACAGGGATTTGAGCAGTTCTTC
TRBV2	TRBJ1-1	-	-	CASRADRNTEAFF	TGTGCCAGCAGAGCTGACAGGAACACTGAAGCTTTCTTT
TRBV5-1	TRBJ1-2	TRBD1	-	CASSPQGAKGYTF	TGCGCCAGCAGCCCCCAGGGGGCTAAGGGCTACACCTTC
TRBV18	TRBJ1-5	-	-	CASSEVGGDQPQHF	TGTGCCAGCTCCGAAGTGGGAGGTGATCAGCCCCAGCATTTT
TRBV11-1	TRBJ1-1	TRBD1	-	CASSERSQGVNTEAFF	TGTGCCAGCAGCGAGCGGTCTCAGGGGGTTAACACTGAAGCTTTCTTT
TRBV19	TRBJ1-1	TRBD1	-	CASRMDRDTEAFF	TGTGCCAGTAGGATGGACAGGGACACTGAAGCTTTCTTT
TRBV7-8	TRBJ2-6	TRBD2	-	CASSRLAGISGANVLTF	TGTGCCAGCAGTCGTCTAGCGGGGATCTCTGGGGCCAACGTCCTGACTTTC
TRBV19	TRBJ1-2	TRBD1	-	CASSVNRGAGYTF	TGTGCCAGTAGTGTCAACAGGGGTGCTGGCTACACCTTC
TRBV11-2	TRBJ2-3	TRBD2	-	CASSFEASGSATQYF	TGTGCCAGCAGCTTTGAGGCTAGCGGGTCTGCTACGCAGTATTTT
TRBV7-8	TRBJ1-2	-	-	CASSPTGPYGYTF	TGTGCCAGCAGCCCGACAGGCCCATATGGCTACACCTTC
TRBV6-2/TRBV6-3	TRBJ2-6	-	-	CASSLDSSGANVLTF	TGTGCCAGCAGCCTTGACAGCTCTGGGGCCAACGTCCTGACTTTC
TRBV10-3	TRBJ1-2	TRBD1	-	CAISESPGQQSYGYTF	TGTGCCATCAGTGAGAGCCCGGGACAGCAGAGCTATGGCTACACCTTC
TRBV6-2/TRBV6-3	TRBJ2-3	-	-	CASSSPRERGTDTQYF	TGTGCCAGCAGCTCCCCTAGGGAGAGGGGCACAGATACGCAGTATTTT
TRBV5-1	TRBJ2-7	TRBD2	-	CASSLEGGRSRYEQYF	TGCGCCAGCAGCTTGGAGGGCGGGAGGTCGCGCTACGAGCAGTACTTC
TRBV7-9	TRBJ2-6	-	-	CAGDVGRAPISGANVLTF	TGTGCAGGGGATGTCGGCAGGGCGCCCATCTCTGGGGCCAACGTCCTGACTTTC
TRBV2	TRBJ1-5	-	-	CASSESQGAPQHF	TGTGCCAGCAGTGAGAGTCAGGGTGCGCCCCAGCATTTT
TRBV7-9	TRBJ2-7	-	-	CASSLNRYEQYF	TGTGCCAGCAGCTTAAACCGGTACGAGCAGTACTTC
TRBV19	TRBJ2-7	-	-	CASSLRPSYEQYF	TGTGCCAGTAGTCTGCGGCCGTCCTACGAGCAGTACTTC
TRBV7-2	TRBJ2-2	TRBD2	-	CASSLIAGGPGTGELFF	TGTGCCAGCAGCTTAATAGCGGGGGGGCCGGGGACCGGGGAGCTGTTTTTT
TRBV7-2	TRBJ2-2	TRBD1	-	CASSLAGTDTGELFF	TGTGCCAGCAGCTTAGCGGGGACAGACACCGGGGAGCTGTTTTTT
TRBV18	TRBJ2-1	-	-	CASSPSGNEQFF	TGTGCCAGCTCACCTTCCGGGAATGAGCAGTTCTTC
TRBV3-1/TRBV3-2	TRBJ1-6	-	-	CASSQDIWEGRPLHF	TGTGCCAGCAGCCAAGACATTTGGGAGGGGCGGCCCCTCCACTTT
TRBV10-3	TRBJ2-7	-	-	CAISEGRSSYEQYF	TGTGCCATCAGTGAAGGAAGGAGCTCCTACGAGCAGTACTTC
TRBV6-5	TRBJ1-5	TRBD1	-	CASSQGAGQPQHF	TGTGCCAGCAGCCAGGGGGCCGGTCAGCCCCAGCATTTT
TRBV5-1	TRBJ2-3	TRBD1	-	CASSLGQGSDTQYF	TGCGCCAGCAGCCTGGGACAGGGGTCAGATACGCAGTATTTT
TRBV9	TRBJ2-5	TRBD1	-	CASSVHSSGTGQETQYF	TGTGCCAGCAGCGTACACTCATCCGGGACAGGTCAAGAGACCCAGTACTTC
TRBV15	TRBJ1-4	-	-	CATSRVGGFSSSGIEKLFF	TGTGCCACCAGCAGAGTCGGGGGTTTTTCATCTTCCGGGATTGAAAAACTGTTTTTT
TRBV5-8	TRBJ2-3	TRBD1	-	CASSHGQGTDTQYF	TGTGCCAGCAGTCATGGACAGGGCACAGATACGCAGTATTTT
TRBV4-3	TRBJ1-6	-	-	CASSQEGSSPLHF	TGCGCCAGCAGCCAAGAGGGGAGTTCACCCCTCCACTTT
TRBV29-1	TRBJ2-1	TRBD2	-	CSVVASGGQYNEQFF	TGCAGCGTTGTTGCTAGCGGGGGGCAATACAATGAGCAGTTCTTC
TRBV9	TRBJ2-3	TRBD2	-	CASSRGLEKLSPSTDTQYF	TGTGCCAGCAGCAGGGGACTAGAAAAACTATCGCCTAGCACAGATACGCAGTATTTT
TRBV20-1	TRBJ1-5	-	-	CSASSGGNQPQHF	TGCAGTGCTAGTTCCGGGGGCAATCAGCCCCAGCATTTT
TRBV4-1	TRBJ2-7	TRBD2	-	CASSRSGREGEQYF	TGCGCCAGCAGCCGATCGGGCAGGGAGGGCGAGCAGTACTTC
TRBV5-6	TRBJ1-3	-	-	CASSWGPGKGNTIYF	TGTGCCAGCAGCTGGGGCCCTGGGAAAGGAAACACCATATATTTT
TRBV7-9	TRBJ1-4	TRBD1	once	CASSSGTEDEKLFF	TGTGCCAGCAGCTCCGGGACAGAAGATGAAAAACTGTTTTTT
TRBV3-1/TRBV3-2	TRBJ2-1	-	-	CASSQDGGGEQFF	TGTGCCAGCAGCCAAGATGGTGGCGGTGAGCAGTTCTTC
TRBV6-5	TRBJ1-2	-	-	CASSRDSPVYYTF	TGTGCCAGCAGTCGGGACTCCCCGGTCTACTACACCTTC
TRBV4-3	TRBJ1-1	TRBD1	-	CASSQGQGLNTEAFF	TGCGCCAGCAGCCAAGGACAGGGGTTGAACACTGAAGCTTTCTTT
TRBV5-1	TRBJ2-2	-	-	CASSLAGALNTGELFF	TGCGCCAGCAGCTTGGCCGGAGCACTGAACACCGGGGAGCTGTTTTTT
TRBV6-6	TRBJ2-5	TRBD2	-	CASRRVAGGQETQYF	TGTGCCAGCAGGAGGGTAGCGGGGGGCCAAGAGACCCAGTACTTC
TRBV12-3/TRBV12-4	TRBJ1-5	-	-	CASSLGSQPQHF	TGTGCCAGCAGTTTAGGGAGTCAGCCCCAGCATTTT
TRBV2	TRBJ2-7	-	-	CASNFGGSSYEQYF	TGTGCCAGTAATTTCGGAGGGAGCTCCTACGAGCAGTACTTC
TRBV7-9	TRBJ1-3	-	-	CATLTSRINSGNTIYF	TGTGCCACATTAACGTCCAGGATCAACTCTGGAAACACCATATATTTT
TRBV2	TRBJ2-3	-	-	CASTWGVTDTQYF	TGTGCCAGCACCTGGGGGGTCACAGATACGCAGTATTTT
TRBV3-1/TRBV3-2	TRBJ1-2	-	once	CASSQFNRRVSTGGYTF	TGTGCCAGCAGCCAATTCAACAGGAGGGTGTCGACTGGTGGCTACACCTTC
TRBV5-1	TRBJ2-1	-	-	CASSLEGAYNEQFF	TGCGCCAGCAGCTTGGAAGGAGCCTACAATGAGCAGTTCTTC
TRBV7-3	TRBJ2-5	-	-	CASSLTGIWAETQYF	TGTGCCAGCAGCTTAACCGGGATATGGGCGGAGACCCAGTACTTC
TRBV6-4	TRBJ1-2	TRBD1	-	CASRGTGGGGYTF	TGTGCCAGCAGAGGGACAGGGGGAGGTGGCTACACCTTC
TRBV10-3	TRBJ2-3	TRBD2	-	CAISGLAGITDTQYF	TGTGCCATCAGTGGGCTAGCGGGGATCACAGATACGCAGTATTTT
TRBV7-8	TRBJ2-5	-	-	CASTPGGVGETQYF	TGTGCCAGCACCCCCGGTGGAGTTGGAGAGACCCAGTACTTC
TRBV28	TRBJ2-4	TRBD1	once	CASSGGAAKNIQYF	TGTGCCAGTTCAGGGGGCGCTGCCAAAAACATTCAGTACTTC